This record looks at one T cell receptor beta chain sequence and its context. In the source study's methods: By means of reference gene primer amplification, nucleated cell counts were estimated. This table comes from immunoSEQ multiplex PCR, and its TCRdb copy is limited to in-frame clones, with some not included. D and trimming were read from the DNA, whereas the V and J calls and clone size are those reported in that table. The table includes approximately 150,000 clones, approximately 82% detected once. These data belong to a study of blood T cell repertoires in COVID-19. Background on the study: Specimens from acute and convalescent COVID-19 originated in the United States, Italy and Spain. From T cells, B-cell-depleted T cells, or PBMCs came the material, which was cDNA or gDNA.

Looked up from germline, CDR1 is KGHSH and CDR2 is LQKENI. The V gene lost 6 bases and the J gene lost 4 bases, with 15 bases spanning the gap. The CDR3 loop spans 15 amino acids. This TCR was recovered from a man aged 55 to 70 with active or convalescent COVID-19. The chain has TRBV18 and TRBJ1-4; D is possibly TRBD1 (5 bases). Sequenced input: peripheral blood. CDR3: CASSLRAGNNEKLFF. CDR3 bases: TGTGCCAGCTCCCTTCGGGCAGGGAATAATGAAAAACTGTTTTTT.